This T cell receptor beta chain was captured by sequencing in a study of monozygotic twins with inflammatory bowel disease. Study-wide findings and caveats: Twins with IBD had fewer clonotypes in common with others than healthy twins, particularly during disease activity. The analysis yielded no support for one strong signal or clonotype associated with IBD.

Two rounds of nested PCR, of roughly 15 and 9 cycles, were run on TCRalpha and TCRbeta cDNA. TCRdb reworked the 5' RACE reads into one entry per CDR3 protein, no DNA. Its table records 350,000 to 500,000 distinct CDR3 sequences. With respect to this clonotype: Its antigen is unknown.

This CDR3 is 15 amino acids long. Germline loops: CDR1 MNHEY, CDR2 SVGAGI. Researchers isolated total RNA from whole blood without sorting T cells. The sequence was obtained from a human donor with ulcerative colitis or Crohn's disease, or a healthy co-twin of an affected twin (not recorded which). The sample was blood. The chain couples TRBV6-5 to TRBJ1-1; TCRdb names TRBD1, which stays unverified in the absence of DNA. This CDR3 reads CASSSPGQGWTEAFF.